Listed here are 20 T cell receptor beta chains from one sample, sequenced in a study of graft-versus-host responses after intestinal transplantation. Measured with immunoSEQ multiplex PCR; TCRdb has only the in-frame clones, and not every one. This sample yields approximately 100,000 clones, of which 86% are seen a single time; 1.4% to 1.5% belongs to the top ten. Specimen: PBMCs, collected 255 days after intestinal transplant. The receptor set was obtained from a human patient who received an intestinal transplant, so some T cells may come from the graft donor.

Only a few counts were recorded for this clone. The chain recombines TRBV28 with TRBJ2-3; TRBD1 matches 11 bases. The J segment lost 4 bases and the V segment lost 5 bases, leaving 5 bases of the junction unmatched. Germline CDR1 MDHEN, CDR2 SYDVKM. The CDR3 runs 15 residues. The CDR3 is CASSPSGQGADTQYF. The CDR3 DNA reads TGTGCCAGCAGTCCATCGGGACAGGGGGCAGATACGCAGTATTTT.

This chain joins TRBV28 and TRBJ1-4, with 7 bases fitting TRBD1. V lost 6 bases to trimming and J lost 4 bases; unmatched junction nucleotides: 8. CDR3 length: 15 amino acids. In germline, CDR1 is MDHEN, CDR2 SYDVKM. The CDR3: CASRPSTGFNEKLFF. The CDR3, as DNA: TGTGCCAGCAGGCCATCGACAGGGTTTAATGAAAAACTGTTTTTT.

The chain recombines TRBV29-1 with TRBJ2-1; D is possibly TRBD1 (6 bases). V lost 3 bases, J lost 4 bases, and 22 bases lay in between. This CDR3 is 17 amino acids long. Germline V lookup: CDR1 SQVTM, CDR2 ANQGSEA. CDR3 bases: TGCAGCGTTGATCCCCCCAGGGGCACTATACAATACAATGAGCAGTTCTTC. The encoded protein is CSVDPPRGTIQYNEQFF.

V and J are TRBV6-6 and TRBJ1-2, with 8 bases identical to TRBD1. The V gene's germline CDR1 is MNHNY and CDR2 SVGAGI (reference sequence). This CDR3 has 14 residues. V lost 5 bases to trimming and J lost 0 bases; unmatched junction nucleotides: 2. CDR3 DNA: TGTGCCAGCAGTCCACAGGGGGCTAACTATGGCTACACCTTC. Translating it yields CASSPQGANYGYTF.

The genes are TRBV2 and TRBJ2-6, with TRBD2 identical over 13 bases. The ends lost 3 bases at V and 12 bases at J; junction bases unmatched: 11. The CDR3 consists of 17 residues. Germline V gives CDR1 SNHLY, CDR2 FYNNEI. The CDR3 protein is CASSEGFPGLAGPVLTF. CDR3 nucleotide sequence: TGTGCCAGCAGTGAGGGGTTTCCGGGACTAGCGGGACCCGTCCTGACTTTC.

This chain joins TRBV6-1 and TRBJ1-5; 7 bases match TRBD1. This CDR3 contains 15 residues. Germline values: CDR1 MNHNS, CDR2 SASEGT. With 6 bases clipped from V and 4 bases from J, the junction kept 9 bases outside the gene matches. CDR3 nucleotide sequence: TGTGCCAGCAGAACCCAGACAGGGATGAATCAGCCCCAGCATTTT. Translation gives CASRTQTGMNQPQHF.

The CDR3 reads CASSRGGAEEKLFF. The CDR3 nucleotides read TGTGCCAGCAGTCGGGGGGGCGCAGAGGAAAAACTGTTTTTT. The rearrangement uses TRBV28 and TRBJ1-4; possibly TRBD1 for D (6 bases). The germline V and J ends were trimmed by 5 bases and 8 bases, with 15 bases remaining between them. Germline V CDR1 and CDR2: MDHEN, SYDVKM. This CDR3 is 14 amino acids long.

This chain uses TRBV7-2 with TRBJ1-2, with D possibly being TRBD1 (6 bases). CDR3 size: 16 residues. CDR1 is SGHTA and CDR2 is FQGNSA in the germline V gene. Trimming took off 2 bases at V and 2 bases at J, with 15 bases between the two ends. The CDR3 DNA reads TGTGCCAGCAGCTTACCCCGCAGGGGAACAAACTATGGCTACACCTTC. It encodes CASSLPRRGTNYGYTF. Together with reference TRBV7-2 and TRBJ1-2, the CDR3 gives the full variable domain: GAGVSQSPSNKVTEKGKDVELRCDPISGHTALYWYRQSLGQGLEFLIYFQGNSAPDKSGLPSDRFSAERTGGSVSTLTIQRTQQEDSAVYLCASSLPRRGTNYGYTFGSGTRLTVV.

CDR3 nucleotide sequence: TGTGCCAGCAGCCAAGTGGATAGGGGGCGTGAAAAACTGTTTTTT. This translates into CASSQVDRGREKLFF. The V call is TRBV14, the J call TRBJ1-4; 7 nucleotides match TRBD1. From germline, CDR1 is SGHDN and CDR2 FVKESK. The length of the CDR3 is 15 residues. J gave up 7 bases and V 1 base, and 6 bases lay outside the gene matches.

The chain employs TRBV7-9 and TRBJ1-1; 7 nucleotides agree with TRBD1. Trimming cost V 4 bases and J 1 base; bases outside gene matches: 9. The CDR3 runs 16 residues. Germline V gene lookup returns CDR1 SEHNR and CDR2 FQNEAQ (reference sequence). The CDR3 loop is CASSYPARTGNTEAFF. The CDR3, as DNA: TGTGCCAGCAGCTACCCAGCCCGGACAGGGAACACTGAAGCTTTCTTT.

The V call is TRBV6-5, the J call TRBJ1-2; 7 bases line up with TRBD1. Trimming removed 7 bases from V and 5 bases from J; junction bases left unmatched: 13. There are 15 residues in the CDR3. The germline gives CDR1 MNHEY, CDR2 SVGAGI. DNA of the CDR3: TGTGCCAGCAAGCGACAGGGAATGGCTTGGTATGGCTACACCTTC. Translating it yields CASKRQGMAWYGYTF.

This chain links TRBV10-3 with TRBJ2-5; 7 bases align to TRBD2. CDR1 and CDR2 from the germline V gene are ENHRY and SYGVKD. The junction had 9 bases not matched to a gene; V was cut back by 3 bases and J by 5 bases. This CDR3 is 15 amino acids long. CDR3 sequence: CAISEGRELWETQYF. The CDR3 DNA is TGTGCCATCAGTGAAGGGCGGGAGTTATGGGAGACCCAGTACTTC.

The CDR3: CASSVFPSDGEQYF. The CDR3 nucleotides read TGTGCCAGCAGTGTCTTTCCTAGCGATGGCGAGCAGTACTTC. This chain connects TRBV6-1 to TRBJ2-7; TRBD2 might be the D (6 bases). Trimming removed 4 bases from V and 6 bases from J, with 16 bases in between. CDR1 and CDR2 from the germline V gene are MNHNS and SASEGT. The CDR3 length is 14 residues.

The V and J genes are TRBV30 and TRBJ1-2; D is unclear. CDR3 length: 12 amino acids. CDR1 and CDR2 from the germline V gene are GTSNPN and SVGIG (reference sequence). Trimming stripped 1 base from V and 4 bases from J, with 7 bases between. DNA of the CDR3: TGTGCCTGGAGTGCGACTTCCTATGGCTACACCTTC. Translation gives CAWSATSYGYTF.

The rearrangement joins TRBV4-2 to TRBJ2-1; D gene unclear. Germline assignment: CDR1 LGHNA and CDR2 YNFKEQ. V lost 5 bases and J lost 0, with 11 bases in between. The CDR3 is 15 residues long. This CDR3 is CASSEPESSYNEQFF. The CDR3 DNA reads TGTGCCAGCAGCGAACCGGAGAGCTCCTACAATGAGCAGTTCTTC.

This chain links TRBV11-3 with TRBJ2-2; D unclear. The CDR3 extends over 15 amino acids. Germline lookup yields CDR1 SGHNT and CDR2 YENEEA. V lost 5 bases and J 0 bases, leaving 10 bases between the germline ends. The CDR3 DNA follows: TGTGCCAGCAGCGAGGCGAGTACGAACACCGGGGAGCTGTTTTTT. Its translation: CASSEASTNTGELFF.

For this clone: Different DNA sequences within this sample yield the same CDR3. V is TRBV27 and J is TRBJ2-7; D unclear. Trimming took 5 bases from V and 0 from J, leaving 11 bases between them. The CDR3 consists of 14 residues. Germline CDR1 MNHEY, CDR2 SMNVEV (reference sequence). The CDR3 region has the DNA TGTGCCAGCAGTCCCGGCGGCAGCTCCTACGAGCAGTACTTC. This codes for CASSPGGSSYEQYF.

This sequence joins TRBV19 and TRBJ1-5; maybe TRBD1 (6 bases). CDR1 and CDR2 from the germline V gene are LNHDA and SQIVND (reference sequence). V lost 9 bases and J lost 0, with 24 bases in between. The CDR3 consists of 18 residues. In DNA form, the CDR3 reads TGTGCCAGCCGAGGTGGAGGGGGGATCCGCTATAGCAATCAGCCCCAGCATTTT. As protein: CASRGGGGIRYSNQPQHF. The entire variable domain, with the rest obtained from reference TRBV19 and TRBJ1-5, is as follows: DGGITQSPKYLFRKEGQNVTLSCEQNLNHDAMYWYRQDPGQGLRLIYYSQIVNDFQKGDIAEGYSVSREKKESFPLTVTSAQKNPTAFYLCASRGGGGIRYSNQPQHFGDGTRLSIL.

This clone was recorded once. CDR3 bases: TGTGCCATCCGAGCGGGGCCCCTCGAGCAGTACTTC. Translating gives CAIRAGPLEQYF. V usage is TRBV2 and J usage is TRBJ2-7; 7 nucleotides line up with TRBD2. The V gene end was trimmed by 10 bases and the J gene end by 6 bases; junction bases not matched to a gene: 9. The CDR3 has 12 amino acids. Germline CDR1 is SNHLY and CDR2 is FYNNEI.

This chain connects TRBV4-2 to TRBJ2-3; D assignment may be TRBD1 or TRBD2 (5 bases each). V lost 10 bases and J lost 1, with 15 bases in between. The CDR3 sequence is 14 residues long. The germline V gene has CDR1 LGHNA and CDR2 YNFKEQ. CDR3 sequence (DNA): TGTGCCACCACGGTCCGAGGGGGCACAGATACGCAGTATTTT. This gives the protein CATTVRGGTDTQYF.